One TCR beta chain is described in this entry. Its matching antigen is unknown. This sample is part of a study of cytomegalovirus exposure and HLA in healthy donors. Assay used: immunoSEQ multiplex PCR; TCRdb lists only in-frame clones, some missing. This table has around 71,000 clones, about 94% appearing once. Germline CDR1 SGHRS, CDR2 YFSETQ. Trimming removed 0 bases from V and 7 bases from J; junction bases left unmatched: 8. The CDR3 covers 16 residues. Findings of the study overall: First-cohort TCR clusters were later found to tend to co-occur in the 120 validation repertoires. According to reports, the classifier identified cytomegalovirus status with high specificity and sensitivity.

This chain connects TRBV5-1 to TRBJ2-1; TRBD2 matches 9 bases. The sequence derives from a man in his late teens or twenties in good health and CMV-seropositive. The material sequenced was PBMCs. The CDR3 loop is CASSLGAGGPGNEQFF. DNA of the CDR3: TGCGCCAGCAGCTTGGGGGCGGGAGGGCCGGGTAATGAGCAGTTCTTC.